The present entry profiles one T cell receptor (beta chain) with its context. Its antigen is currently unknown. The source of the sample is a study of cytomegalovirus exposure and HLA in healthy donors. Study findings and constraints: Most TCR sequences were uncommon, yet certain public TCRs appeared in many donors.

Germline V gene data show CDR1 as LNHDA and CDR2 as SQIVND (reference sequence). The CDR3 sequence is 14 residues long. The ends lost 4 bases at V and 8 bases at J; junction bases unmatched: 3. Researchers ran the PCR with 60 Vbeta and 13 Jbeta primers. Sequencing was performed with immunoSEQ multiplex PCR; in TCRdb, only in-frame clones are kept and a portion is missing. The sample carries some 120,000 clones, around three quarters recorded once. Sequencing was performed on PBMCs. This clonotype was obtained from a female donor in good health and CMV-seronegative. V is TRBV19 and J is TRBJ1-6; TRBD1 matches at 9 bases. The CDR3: CASSTGQGHSPLHF. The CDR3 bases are TGTGCCAGTAGTACGGGACAGGGCCATTCACCCCTCCACTTT.